A single sample is the source of the 21 T cell receptor beta chains below, sequenced in a study of T cells expressing NK-cell markers. TCRdb reprocessed the 5' RACE reads, keeping one entry per CDR3 protein, no DNA. Its listing shows 300,000 to 500,000 distinct CDR3 sequences. Material: blood T cells: a sorted CD56 or NKG2C T cell subset, CD4+ or CD8+ T cells, or bulk PBMC T cells (not recorded which). The source of these receptors is a woman aged 50 to 65 in good health.

The chain links TRBV29-1 to TRBJ2-7; no DNA is available, so the TRBD1 call from TCRdb remains unchecked. The CDR3 loop spans 17 amino acids. Germline V gene data show CDR1 as SQVTM and CDR2 as ANQGSEA. CDR3 sequence: CSVLEDVGGPDSYEQYF.

This chain links TRBV5-1 with TRBJ2-5. The CDR3 contains 12 residues. Germline V gives CDR1 SGHRS, CDR2 YFSETQ. This CDR3 reads CASSRFQETQYF.

The chain employs TRBV5-6 and TRBJ2-4. The CDR3 is 11 residues long. CDR1 and CDR2 (germline): SGHDT, YYEEEE. The CDR3 loop reads CASSSPNIQYF.

The rearrangement joins TRBV11-1 to TRBJ1-1; TCRdb's D gene call, TRBD1, goes unchecked for lack of DNA. The germline gives CDR1 SGHAT, CDR2 FQDESV (reference sequence). The CDR3 loop spans 14 amino acids. The CDR3 is CASSVRTGGSEAFF.

V and J are TRBV20-1 and TRBJ2-1; TCRdb reports TRBD2, a call that lacks DNA to check it against. The germline gives CDR1 DFQATT, CDR2 SNEGSKA (reference sequence). The CDR3 runs 16 residues. This chain's CDR3 is CSARGIVAGVYDEQFF.

The chain carries TRBV2 and TRBJ2-2; the TCRdb call, TRBD2, lacks DNA for checking. This CDR3 is 16 amino acids long. Germline V gene lookup returns CDR1 SNHLY and CDR2 FYNNEI. The CDR3 here is CASRIRLAGHTGELFF. The full variable domain, rest sourced from reference TRBV2 and TRBJ2-2, is EPEVTQTPSHQVTQMGQEVILRCVPISNHLYFYWYRQILGQKVEFLVSFYNNEISEKSEIFDDQFSVERPDGSNFTLKIRSTKLEDSAMYFCASRIRLAGHTGELFFGEGSRLTVL.

The CDR3 spells CASSYSVGREGTDTQYF. J is TRBJ2-3 and V is TRBV6-6; TCRdb outputs TRBD2, but without DNA this stays unchecked. The CDR3 has 17 residues. The germline CDR1 and CDR2 sequences are MNHNY and SVGAGI (reference sequence).

The chain employs TRBV5-1 and TRBJ2-1. The CDR3 has 14 residues. Germline V CDR1 and CDR2: SGHRS, YFSETQ. The CDR3 is CASSLLPLTGEQFF.

This chain uses TRBV20-1 with TRBJ1-3; without DNA, the TCRdb call of TRBD1 cannot be checked. The V gene's germline CDR1 is DFQATT and CDR2 SNEGSKA (reference sequence). The CDR3 totals 13 residues. This CDR3 is CSAQDRVGNTIYF.

This chain uses TRBV11-2 with TRBJ2-7. CDR3 length: 11 amino acids. The germline V gene encodes CDR1 SGHAT and CDR2 FQNNGV. The CDR3 sequence: CASSLDDEQYF.

This rearrangement joins TRBV5-1 to TRBJ2-5; absent DNA, TCRdb's TRBD2 call cannot be checked. In germline, CDR1 is SGHRS, CDR2 YFSETQ. This CDR3 has 15 residues. CDR3 protein: CASSPVGTRQETQYF.

V and J are TRBV6-5 and TRBJ2-2; TCRdb's D gene call, TRBD2, goes unchecked for lack of DNA. Germline V gene data show CDR1 as MNHEY and CDR2 as SVGAGI. The CDR3 length is 18 residues. CDR3 loop: CASSTSHRGGARTGELFF.

The chain combines TRBV9 with TRBJ1-2; with no DNA, the TCRdb D assignment of TRBD1 cannot be verified. Germline V lookup: CDR1 SGDLS, CDR2 YYNGEE. CDR3 length equals 15 residues. CDR3 protein: CASSVRGAGGYGYTF.

The rearrangement uses TRBV10-3 and TRBJ2-7; TCRdb lists TRBD1, though no DNA is available to test this call. CDR1 and CDR2 (germline): ENHRY, SYGVKD. The CDR3 contains 13 residues. CDR3 amino acids: CAISRETGTEQYF.

J is TRBJ1-2 and V is TRBV27; the D call from TCRdb, TRBD1, cannot be confirmed without DNA. Germline V gene lookup returns CDR1 MNHEY and CDR2 SMNVEV (reference sequence). The CDR3 loop spans 13 amino acids. This CDR3 reads CASRPDRVGGYTF.

This sequence joins TRBV5-1 and TRBJ1-1; TCRdb's D call, TRBD1, is unchecked because there is no DNA. Germline CDR1 SGHRS, CDR2 YFSETQ. CDR3 size: 14 residues. The chain's CDR3 is CASSSEDRGSEAFF.

This chain links TRBV10-2 with TRBJ1-1; TCRdb lists TRBD1, though no DNA is available to test this call. This CDR3 region has 14 residues. Germline lookup yields CDR1 WSHSY and CDR2 SAAADI. CDR3 in amino acids: CASKGVGMNTEAFF.

The V gene is TRBV19, the J gene TRBJ2-1; the D call of TRBD1 rests on TCRdb alone, since no DNA is present to check it. Germline CDR1 LNHDA, CDR2 SQIVND (reference sequence). The CDR3 consists of 18 residues. The CDR3 here is CASSIGYLGGTDYNEQFF.

The chain has TRBV24-1 and TRBJ2-1. Germline V gene sequence: CDR1 KGHDR, CDR2 SFDVKD. This CDR3 region has 11 residues. The CDR3 sequence is CATGSEDEQFF.

This chain connects TRBV5-1 to TRBJ2-7; TCRdb designates TRBD2, a call that cannot be tested without DNA. The length of the CDR3 is 14 residues. Germline V CDR1 and CDR2: SGHRS, YFSETQ. This chain's CDR3 is CASSTTGLEIREYF.

The V call is TRBV12-3 or TRBV12-4, the J call TRBJ2-2; the D gene TCRdb calls, TRBD1, cannot be checked with no DNA. The CDR3 has 17 residues. CDR3 sequence reads: CASSLAMGVWDTGELFF.